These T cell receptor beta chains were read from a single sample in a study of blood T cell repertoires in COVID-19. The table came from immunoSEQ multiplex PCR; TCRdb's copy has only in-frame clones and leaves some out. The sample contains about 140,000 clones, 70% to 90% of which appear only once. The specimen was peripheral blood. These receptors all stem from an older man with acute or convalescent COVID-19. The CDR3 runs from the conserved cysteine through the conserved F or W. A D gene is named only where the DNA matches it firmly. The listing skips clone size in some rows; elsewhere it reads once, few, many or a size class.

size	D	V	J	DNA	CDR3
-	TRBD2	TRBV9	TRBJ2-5	TGTGCCAGCAGCGTAGGGTTAGCGGGAGGAGAGACCCAGTACTTC	CASSVGLAGGETQYF
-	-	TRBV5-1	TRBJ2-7	TGCGCCAGCAGTGACAGGAGGAACTACGAGCAGTACTTC	CASSDRRNYEQYF
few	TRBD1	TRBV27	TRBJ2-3	TGTGCCAGCAGTCCCAGCCTCGACAGGGGAGTGAGCACAGATACGCAGTATTTT	CASSPSLDRGVSTDTQYF
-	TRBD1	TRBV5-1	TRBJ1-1	TGCGCCAGCAGCGGATCAGGGGGGTTGAACACTGAAGCTTTCTTT	CASSGSGGLNTEAFF
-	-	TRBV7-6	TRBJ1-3	TGTGCCAGCAGCTTCCTCTCGGGAGGGGGACAAATGCTGAACACCATATATTTT	CASSFLSGGGQMLNTIYF
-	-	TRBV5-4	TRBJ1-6	TGTGCCAGCAGCCGGAGCGGTTCACCCCTCCACTTT	CASSRSGSPLHF
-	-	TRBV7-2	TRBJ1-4	TGTGCCAGCAGCCCTGGACAGTATAATGAAAAACTGTTTTTT	CASSPGQYNEKLFF
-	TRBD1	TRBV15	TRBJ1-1	TGTGCCACCAGCAGAGACAAAAACCCCGGGACAGCCTCTGAAGCTTTCTTT	CATSRDKNPGTASEAFF
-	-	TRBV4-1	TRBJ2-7	TGCGCCAGCAGCCAAGCGGTCACTACCGCTGTCGAGCAGTACTTC	CASSQAVTTAVEQYF
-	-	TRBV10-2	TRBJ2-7	TGCGCCAGCAGTGAGTCAGCCGCTGTCGAGCAGTACTTC	CASSESAAVEQYF
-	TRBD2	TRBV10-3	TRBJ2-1	TGTGCCATCAGTGAGGCTAGCGGGGTCGAACAGTTCTTC	CAISEASGVEQFF
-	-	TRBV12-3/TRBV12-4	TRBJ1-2	TGTGCCAGCAGTTTAGGCGTAGACTATGGCTACACCTTC	CASSLGVDYGYTF
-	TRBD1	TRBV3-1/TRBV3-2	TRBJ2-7	TGTGCCAGCAGCCAAGATTACGGACAGGGAGCCTACGAGCAGTACTTC	CASSQDYGQGAYEQYF
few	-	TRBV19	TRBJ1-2	TGTGCCAGTAGTATCGGACGCCTGAGGGAGTTTGGCTACACCTTC	CASSIGRLREFGYTF
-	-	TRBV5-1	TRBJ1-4	TGCGCCAGCAGCCTTGAAAATCCGTCGGGTGAAAAACTGTTTTTT	CASSLENPSGEKLFF
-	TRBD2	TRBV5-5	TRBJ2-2	TGTGCCAGCAGCGTAGGACTAGCGTCTGAGGCCGGGGAGCTGTTTTTT	CASSVGLASEAGELFF
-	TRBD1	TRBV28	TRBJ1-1	TGTGCCAGCAGTTCTCCACAGGGGGCGGGGCACACTGAAGCTTTCTTT	CASSSPQGAGHTEAFF
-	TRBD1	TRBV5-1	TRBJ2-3	TGCGCCAGCAGCTTGGCAACAGGGGTTACGCAGTATTTT	CASSLATGVTQYF
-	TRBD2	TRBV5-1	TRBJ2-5	TGCGCCAGCAGCCCTGCTAGCGGGAGTTTCGGAAAGACCCAGTACTTC	CASSPASGSFGKTQYF
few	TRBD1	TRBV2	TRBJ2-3	TGTGCCAGCAAAGAAGCGACAGGGTTCGGCACAGATACGCAGTATTTT	CASKEATGFGTDTQYF
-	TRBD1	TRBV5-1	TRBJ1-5	TGCGCCAGCTCCGCAGGGGGAGAGAATCAGCCCCAGCATTTT	CASSAGGENQPQHF
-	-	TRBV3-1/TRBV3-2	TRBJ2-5	TGTGCCAGCAGCCCCAGGACTGGGTTTATGGAGACCCAGTACTTC	CASSPRTGFMETQYF
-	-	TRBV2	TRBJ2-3	TGTGCCAGCAGCGACGGGGTCGATACGCAGTATTTT	CASSDGVDTQYF
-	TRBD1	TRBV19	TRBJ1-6	TGTGCCAGTAGTATCTTCGGGACAGGCAATTCACCCCTCCACTTT	CASSIFGTGNSPLHF
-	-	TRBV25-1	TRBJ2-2	TGTGCCAGCAGTGAAAAGCGGTCCAGAACCGGGGAGCTGTTTTTT	CASSEKRSRTGELFF
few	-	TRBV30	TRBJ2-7	TGTGCCTGGAAGGGTAAGGGGCCAAGGGCCGAGCAGTACTTC	CAWKGKGPRAEQYF
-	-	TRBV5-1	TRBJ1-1	TGCGCCAGCAGCCCGGACGGACATGCTGAAGCTTTCTTT	CASSPDGHAEAFF
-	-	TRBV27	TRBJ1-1	TGTGCCAGCAGTCTCCAGGTGAACACTGAAGCTTTCTTT	CASSLQVNTEAFF
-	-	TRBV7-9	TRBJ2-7	TGTGCCAGCAGCTTAGCGGCCGGGACTTACTACGAGCAGTACTTC	CASSLAAGTYYEQYF
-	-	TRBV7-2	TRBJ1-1	TGTGCCAGCAGCTTACAGGGCGGGGGCACTGAAGCTTTCTTT	CASSLQGGGTEAFF
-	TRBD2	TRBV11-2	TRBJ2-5	TGTGCCAGCAGCTTCGGGACTAGCGGGAGGGAGACCCAGTACTTC	CASSFGTSGRETQYF
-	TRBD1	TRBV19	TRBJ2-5	TGTGCCAGTACCCCCGGACAGGGGGGAGAGACCCAGTACTTC	CASTPGQGGETQYF